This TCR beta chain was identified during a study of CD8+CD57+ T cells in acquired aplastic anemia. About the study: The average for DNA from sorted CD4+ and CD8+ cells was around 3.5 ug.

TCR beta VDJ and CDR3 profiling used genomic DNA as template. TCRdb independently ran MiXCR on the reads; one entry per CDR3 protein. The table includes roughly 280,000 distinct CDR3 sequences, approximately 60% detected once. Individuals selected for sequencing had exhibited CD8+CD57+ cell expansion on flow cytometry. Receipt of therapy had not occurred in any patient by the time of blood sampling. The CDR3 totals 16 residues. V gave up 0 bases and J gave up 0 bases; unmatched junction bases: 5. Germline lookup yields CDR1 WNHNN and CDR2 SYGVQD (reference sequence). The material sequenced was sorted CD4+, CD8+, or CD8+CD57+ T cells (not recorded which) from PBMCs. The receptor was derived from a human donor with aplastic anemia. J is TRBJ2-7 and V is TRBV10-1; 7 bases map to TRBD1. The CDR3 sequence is CASSESTGISSYEQYF. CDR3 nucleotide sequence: TGCGCCAGCAGTGAGTCGACAGGGATCAGCTCCTACGAGCAGTACTTC.